This T cell receptor beta chain is from a study of cytotoxic CD8 clonotypes in ibrutinib-treated CLL. Overall study context: Researchers reported 11 relapsed/refractory and roughly 15 treatment-naive patients, under 18 of them IGHV unmutated. Recorded responses included about 25 partial and 2 complete; following median approximately six years, roughly 15 stayed remitted and roughly twelve progressed.

The CDR3 has 13 residues. Germline-derived CDR1 and CDR2 are SGHTA and FQGNSA. Trimming shortened V by 2 bases and J by 7 bases, and 9 bases separated the two germline ends. Sequenced by immunoSEQ multiplex PCR; TCRdb stores in-frame clones only, minus some. Here the sample spans roughly 150,000 clones, around 76% being singletons. The chain has TRBV7-2 and TRBJ1-5; D uncertain. The receptor's source is a human donor with chronic lymphocytic leukemia. The source material was PBMCs, sampled after 24 months of ibrutinib treatment. The chain's CDR3 is CASSLSAQQPQHF. The CDR3 DNA reads TGTGCCAGCAGCTTATCGGCACAGCAGCCCCAGCATTTT.